This TCR beta chain emerged from a study of cytomegalovirus exposure and HLA in healthy donors. About this clone: Its cognate antigen is unknown.

The trim removed 0 bases at V and 5 bases at J, leaving 6 bases unmatched. The CDR3 is made up of 15 amino acids. Germline V CDR1 and CDR2: SGHRS, YFSETQ. Researchers ran the PCR with 60 Vbeta and 13 Jbeta primers. Assay used: immunoSEQ multiplex PCR; TCRdb lists only in-frame clones, some missing. This sample has 150,000 to 200,000 clones; around 90% occur once, and the top ten carry roughly 1.8%. Regarding the study as a whole: Roughly even sequencing depth across donors was the assumption behind the presence/absence analyses.

The chain links TRBV5-1 to TRBJ2-7; 9 nucleotides align to TRBD1. This TCR was sampled from a woman in her late teens or twenties in good health and CMV-seronegative. Sequenced input: PBMCs. Here the CDR3 DNA reads TGCGCCAGCAGCTTGGCGGGACAGGGAACCCACGAGCAGTACTTC. Translating gives CASSLAGQGTHEQYF.